Sequencing of this TCR beta chain was carried out in a study of OX40 agonist ivuxolimab in advanced cancers. Notes on the study in general: In CD8+ T cells, expanded clones were on average more numerous than in CD4+.

The V gene's germline CDR1 is GTSNPN and CDR2 SVGIG (reference sequence). V gave up 2 bases and J gave up 2 bases, with 10 bases separating them. The CDR3 has 14 amino acids. Produced via immunoSEQ multiplex PCR; TCRdb's table is partial and in-frame only. Seen here are 65,000 to 80,000 clones, 84% observed once, and the top ten hold around 2.1%. This clone was seen once. Its antigen is unknown. This sequence was found in an adult with an advanced solid tumor such as melanoma, head and neck, liver or kidney cancer. Sequencing used CD4+ or CD8+ T cells sorted from blood, obtained in a trial of the OX40 agonist ivuxolimab. The chain couples TRBV30 to TRBJ1-3; maybe TRBD1 (6 bases). CDR3 protein: CAWSTDRPGNTIYF. CDR3 sequence (DNA): TGTGCCTGGAGTACGGACAGACCTGGAAACACCATATATTTT.